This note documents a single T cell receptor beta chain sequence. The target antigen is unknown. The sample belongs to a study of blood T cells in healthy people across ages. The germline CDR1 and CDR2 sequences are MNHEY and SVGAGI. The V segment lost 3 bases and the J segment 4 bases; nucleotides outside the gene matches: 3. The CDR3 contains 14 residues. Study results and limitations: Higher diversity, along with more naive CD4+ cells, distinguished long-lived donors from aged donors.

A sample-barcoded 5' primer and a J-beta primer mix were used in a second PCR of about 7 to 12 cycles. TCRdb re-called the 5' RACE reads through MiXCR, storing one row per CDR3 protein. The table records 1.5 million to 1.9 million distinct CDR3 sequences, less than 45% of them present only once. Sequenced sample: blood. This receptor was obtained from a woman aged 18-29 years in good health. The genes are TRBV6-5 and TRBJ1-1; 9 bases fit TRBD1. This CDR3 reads CASSYGQGLTEAFF. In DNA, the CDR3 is TGTGCCAGCAGTTATGGACAGGGGCTCACTGAAGCTTTCTTT.